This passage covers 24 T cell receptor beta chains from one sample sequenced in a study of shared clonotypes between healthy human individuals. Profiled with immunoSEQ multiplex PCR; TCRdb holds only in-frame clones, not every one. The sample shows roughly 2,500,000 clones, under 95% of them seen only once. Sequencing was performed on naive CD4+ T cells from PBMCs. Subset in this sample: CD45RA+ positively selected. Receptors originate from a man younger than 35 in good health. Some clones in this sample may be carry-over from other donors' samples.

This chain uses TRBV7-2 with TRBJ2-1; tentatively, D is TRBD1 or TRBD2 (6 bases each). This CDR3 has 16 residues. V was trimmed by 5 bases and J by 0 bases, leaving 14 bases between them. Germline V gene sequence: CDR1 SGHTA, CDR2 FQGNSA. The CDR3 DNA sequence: TGTGCCAGCAGCGGAGGGGGAGCCAGCTCCTACAATGAGCAGTTCTTC. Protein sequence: CASSGGGASSYNEQFF.

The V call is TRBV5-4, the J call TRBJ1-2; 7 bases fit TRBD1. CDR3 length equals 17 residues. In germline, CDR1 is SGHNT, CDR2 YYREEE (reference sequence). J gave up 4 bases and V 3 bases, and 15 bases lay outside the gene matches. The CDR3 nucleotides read TGTGCCAGCAGCTCGCGTAAGGTAGGGGGCTGGAGCTATGGCTACACCTTC. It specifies CASSSRKVGGWSYGYTF.

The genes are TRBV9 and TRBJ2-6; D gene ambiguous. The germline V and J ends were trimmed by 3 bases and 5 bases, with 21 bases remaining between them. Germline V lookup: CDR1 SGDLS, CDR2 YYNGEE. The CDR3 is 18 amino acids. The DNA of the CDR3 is TGTGCCAGCAGCGAAACATCTCGGTCGGAGTGGAGGGCCAACGTCCTGACTTTC. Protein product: CASSETSRSEWRANVLTF.

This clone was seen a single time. For the CDR3, the DNA is TGTGCCAGCAGTTACTCGAAAGGAGCTACGAGGGAGCAGTACTTC. It encodes CASSYSKGATREQYF. The chain couples TRBV6-5 to TRBJ2-7; unclear D gene. CDR1 MNHEY and CDR2 SVGAGI come from the germline V gene. The germline V and J ends were trimmed by 0 bases and 7 bases, with 16 bases remaining between them. The length of the CDR3 is 15 residues.

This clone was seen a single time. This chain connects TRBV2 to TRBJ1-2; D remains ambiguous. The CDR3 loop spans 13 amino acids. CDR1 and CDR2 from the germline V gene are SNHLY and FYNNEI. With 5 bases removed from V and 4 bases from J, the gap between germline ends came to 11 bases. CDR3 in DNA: TGTGCCAGCAGTCAGAATCCTAGCTATGGCTACACCTTC. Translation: CASSQNPSYGYTF.

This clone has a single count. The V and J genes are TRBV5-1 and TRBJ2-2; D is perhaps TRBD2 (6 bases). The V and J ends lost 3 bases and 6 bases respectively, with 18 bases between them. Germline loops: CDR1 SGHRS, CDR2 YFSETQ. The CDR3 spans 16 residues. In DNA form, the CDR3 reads TGCGCCAGCAGCTGGGACGGGGGTCGAAATCCCGGGGAGCTGTTTTTT. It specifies CASSWDGGRNPGELFF.

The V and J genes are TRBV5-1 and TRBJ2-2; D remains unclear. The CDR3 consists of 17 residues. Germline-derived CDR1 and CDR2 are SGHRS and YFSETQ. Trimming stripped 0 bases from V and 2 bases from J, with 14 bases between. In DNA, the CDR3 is TGCGCCAGCAGCTTGGAAGGGTGGGCAGACAACACCGGGGAGCTGTTTTTT. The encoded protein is CASSLEGWADNTGELFF.

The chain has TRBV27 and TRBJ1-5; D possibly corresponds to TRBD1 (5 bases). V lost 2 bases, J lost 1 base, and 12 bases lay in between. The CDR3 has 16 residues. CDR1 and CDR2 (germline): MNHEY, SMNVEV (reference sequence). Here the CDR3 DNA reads TGTGCCAGCAGTTTAATGGGGGGTATCAGCAATCAGCCCCAGCATTTT. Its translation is CASSLMGGISNQPQHF.

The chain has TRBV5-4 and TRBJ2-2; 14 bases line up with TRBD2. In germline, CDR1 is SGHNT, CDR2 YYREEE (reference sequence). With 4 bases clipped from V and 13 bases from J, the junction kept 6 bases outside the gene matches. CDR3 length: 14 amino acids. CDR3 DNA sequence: TGTGCCAGCAGCATGACTAGCGGGAGGGTACGGCTGTTTTTT. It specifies CASSMTSGRVRLFF.

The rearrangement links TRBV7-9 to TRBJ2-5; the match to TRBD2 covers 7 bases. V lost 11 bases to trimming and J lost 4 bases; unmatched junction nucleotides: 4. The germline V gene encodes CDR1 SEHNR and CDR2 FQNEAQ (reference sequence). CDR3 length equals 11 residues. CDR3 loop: CAGGEGETQYF. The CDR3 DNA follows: TGTGCCGGCGGGGAGGGAGAGACCCAGTACTTC.

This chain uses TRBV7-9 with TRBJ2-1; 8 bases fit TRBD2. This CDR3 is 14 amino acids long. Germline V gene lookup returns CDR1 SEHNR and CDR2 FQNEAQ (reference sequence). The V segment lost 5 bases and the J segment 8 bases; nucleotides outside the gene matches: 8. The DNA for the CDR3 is TGTGCCAGCAGCCCCTCGGGAGGGCGCGATGAGCAGTTCTTC. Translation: CASSPSGGRDEQFF.

In DNA, the CDR3 is TGTGCCAGCAGCTTCTCTAGGACTAGTCGTGGGGAGCTGTTTTTT. It yields the protein CASSFSRTSRGELFF. The V and J genes are TRBV7-2 and TRBJ2-2; 7 bases map to TRBD2. The ends lost 3 bases at V and 8 bases at J; junction bases unmatched: 9. CDR3 size: 15 residues. Germline CDR1 and CDR2: SGHTA and FQGNSA.

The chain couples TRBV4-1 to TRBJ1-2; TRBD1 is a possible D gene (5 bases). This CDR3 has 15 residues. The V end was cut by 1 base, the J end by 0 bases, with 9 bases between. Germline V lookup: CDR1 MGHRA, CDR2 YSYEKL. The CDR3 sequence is CASSQVWGANYGYTF. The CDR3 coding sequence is TGCGCCAGCAGCCAAGTATGGGGGGCTAACTATGGCTACACCTTC.

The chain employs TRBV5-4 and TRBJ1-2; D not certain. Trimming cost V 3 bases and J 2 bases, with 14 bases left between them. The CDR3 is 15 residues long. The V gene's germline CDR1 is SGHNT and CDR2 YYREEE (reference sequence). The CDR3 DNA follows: TGTGCCAGCAGCTATTCCTCAGGCACGAACTATGGCTACACCTTC. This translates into CASSYSSGTNYGYTF.

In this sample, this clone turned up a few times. The CDR3 region has the DNA TGTGCCAGCAGTGGGGAGCACACTGAAGCTTTCTTT. Translating gives CASSGEHTEAFF. This rearrangement joins TRBV28 to TRBJ1-1; no reliable D call. There are 12 residues in the CDR3. Germline CDR1 is MDHEN and CDR2 is SYDVKM. V was trimmed by 5 bases and J by 3 bases, leaving 7 bases between them.

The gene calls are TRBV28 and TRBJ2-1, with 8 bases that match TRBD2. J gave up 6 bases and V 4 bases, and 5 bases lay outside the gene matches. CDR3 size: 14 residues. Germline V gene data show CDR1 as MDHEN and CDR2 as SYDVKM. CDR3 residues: CASSWLGLGNEQFF. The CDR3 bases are TGTGCCAGCAGTTGGTTGGGACTAGGCAATGAGCAGTTCTTC.

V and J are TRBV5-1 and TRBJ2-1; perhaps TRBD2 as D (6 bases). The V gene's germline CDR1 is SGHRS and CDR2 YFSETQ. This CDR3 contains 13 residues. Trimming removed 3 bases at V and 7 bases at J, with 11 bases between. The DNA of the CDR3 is TGCGCCAGCAGCTCCCTAGCGAAAAATGAGCAGTTCTTC. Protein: CASSSLAKNEQFF.

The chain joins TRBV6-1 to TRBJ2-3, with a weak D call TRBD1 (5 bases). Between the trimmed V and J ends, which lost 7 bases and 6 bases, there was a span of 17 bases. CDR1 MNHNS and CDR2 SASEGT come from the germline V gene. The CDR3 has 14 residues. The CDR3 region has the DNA TGTGCCAGCACCCCCCCAGGGTCCCCGGATACGCAGTATTTT. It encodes CASTPPGSPDTQYF.

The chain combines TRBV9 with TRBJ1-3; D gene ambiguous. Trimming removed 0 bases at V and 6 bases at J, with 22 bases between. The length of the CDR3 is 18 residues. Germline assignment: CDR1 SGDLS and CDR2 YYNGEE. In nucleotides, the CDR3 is TGTGCCAGCAGCGTAGCTACAGATCGGCGTAGGGATGAAAACACCATATATTTT. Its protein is CASSVATDRRRDENTIYF. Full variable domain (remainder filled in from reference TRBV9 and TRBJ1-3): DSGVTQTPKHLITATGQRVTLRCSPRSGDLSVYWYQQSLDQGLQFLIQYYNGEERAKGNILERFSAQQFPDLHSELNLSSLELGDSALYFCASSVATDRRRDENTIYFGEGSWLTVV.

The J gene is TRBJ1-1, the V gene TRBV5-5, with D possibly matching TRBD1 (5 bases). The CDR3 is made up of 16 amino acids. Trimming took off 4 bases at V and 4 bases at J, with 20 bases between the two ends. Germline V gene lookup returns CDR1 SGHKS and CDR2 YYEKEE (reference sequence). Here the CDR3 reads CASSAHRLGVGTEAFF. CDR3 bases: TGTGCCAGCAGCGCCCATAGGTTAGGGGTGGGCACTGAAGCTTTCTTT.

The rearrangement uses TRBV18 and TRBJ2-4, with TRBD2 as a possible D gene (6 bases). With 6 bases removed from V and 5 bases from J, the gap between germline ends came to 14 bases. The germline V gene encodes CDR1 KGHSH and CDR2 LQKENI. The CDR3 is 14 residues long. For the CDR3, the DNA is TGTGCCAGCTCGCGGACCGGAGGGGAAAACATTCAGTACTTC. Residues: CASSRTGGENIQYF.

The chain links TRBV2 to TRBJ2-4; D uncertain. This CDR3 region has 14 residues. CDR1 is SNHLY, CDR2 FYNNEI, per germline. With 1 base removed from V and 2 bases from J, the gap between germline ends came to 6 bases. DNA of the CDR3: TGTGCCAGCAGTGAAGATAGAACCAAAAACATTCAGTACTTC. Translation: CASSEDRTKNIQYF.

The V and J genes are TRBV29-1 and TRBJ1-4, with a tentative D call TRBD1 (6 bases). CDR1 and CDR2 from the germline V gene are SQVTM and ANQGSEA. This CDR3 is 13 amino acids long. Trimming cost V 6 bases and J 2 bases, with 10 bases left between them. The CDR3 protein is CSVGQQTNEKLFF. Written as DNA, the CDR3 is TGCAGCGTAGGACAGCAGACTAATGAAAAACTGTTTTTT.

The CDR3 loop reads CASSQQASGNNEQFF. The CDR3 region has the DNA TGCGCCAGCTCCCAACAGGCTAGCGGGAACAATGAGCAGTTCTTC. The chain is built from TRBV5-1 and TRBJ2-1, with TRBD2 matching 9 bases. The CDR3 spans 15 residues. The germline V gene encodes CDR1 SGHRS and CDR2 YFSETQ. With V trimmed by 7 bases and J by 5 bases, 10 bases remained unmatched.